This TCR beta chain was retrieved from a study of T-cell reconstitution after alpha-beta-depleted transplantation in children. V was clipped by 7 bases and J by 0 bases; unmatched bases: 7. The CDR3 length is 16 residues. Germline-derived CDR1 and CDR2 are MNHNS and SASEGT. Study-wide results and limits: After transplant, high TCRbeta diversity at day 60 in some patients arose from surviving recipient T cells and thymic progenitors. Roughly two months post-transplant, alpha-beta T cells reportedly originated from several hundred graft clones that had expanded.

The library targeted TCRbeta and was prepared with unique molecular identifiers. TCRdb fed the PCR reads into MiXCR, producing one record per CDR3 protein. The sample contains about 260,000 distinct CDR3 sequences, roughly 8% of which appear only once. In its sample, this clonotype was seen many times. What it binds is not known. Material: PBMCs, mostly from graft donor cells, obtained 180 days after TCRalphabeta/CD19-depleted stem cell transplant. This clonotype was sampled from a male patient between 5 and 17 years old who had a stem cell transplant for acute lymphoblastic leukemia, so the T cells may come from the graft donor. The rearrangement uses TRBV6-1 and TRBJ2-1; 9 bases match TRBD2. The CDR3 loop reads CASTFSGSGSYNEQFF. The DNA for the CDR3 is TGTGCCAGCACCTTTAGCGGGAGTGGCTCCTACAATGAGCAGTTCTTC.